This T cell receptor beta chain was sequenced during a study of T cell responses to AZD1222 COVID-19 vaccine. The data were produced by immunoSEQ multiplex PCR, yet TCRdb's version contains in-frame clones alone and is incomplete. This table holds 90,000 to 150,000 clones, around 87% found once. This CDR3 contains 16 residues. The junction had 7 bases not matched to a gene; V was cut back by 3 bases and J by 0 bases. The germline CDR1 and CDR2 sequences are LGHNA and YNFKEQ. The chain has TRBV4-2 and TRBJ2-7; 8 positions match TRBD2. This clonotype was sampled from an adult in good health. Sample: peripheral blood, taken on day 0 of AZD1222 vaccination. The CDR3 is CASSQEPAGASYEQYF. The CDR3 DNA sequence: TGTGCCAGCAGCCAGGAACCAGCGGGGGCCTCCTACGAGCAGTACTTC.